One and the same sample provided the 27 T cell receptor beta chains below, sequenced in a study of blood T cell repertoires in COVID-19. The repertoire was sequenced with immunoSEQ multiplex PCR; TCRdb's copy has only in-frame clones and lacks some. This sample has about 76,000 clones, with around 84% found just once. The sequencing sample was made of peripheral blood. The receptors shown here come from a man in his 60s with COVID-19, enrolled during active disease.

The gene calls are TRBV11-3 and TRBJ2-6; 8 nucleotides match TRBD2. The CDR3 sequence is 17 residues long. J was trimmed by 1 base and V by 5 bases; bases with no gene match: 7. From germline, CDR1 is SGHNT and CDR2 YENEEA. CDR3 protein: CASSPRGGGSGANVLTF. Here the CDR3 DNA reads TGTGCCAGCAGCCCCCGGGGGGGCGGTTCTGGGGCCAACGTCCTGACTTTC.

The CDR3 coding sequence is TGTGCCATCAGTCAGGGTCTTAATTCACCCCTCCACTTT. It encodes CAISQGLNSPLHF. The chain has TRBV10-3 and TRBJ1-6; D may be TRBD1 (5 bases). Between the trimmed V and J ends, which lost 5 bases and 6 bases, there was a span of 8 bases. Per germline, CDR1 ENHRY and CDR2 SYGVKD. The CDR3 extends over 13 amino acids.

For the CDR3, the DNA is TGTGCCAGCAGCCAGGTAGCAGCGGGAACCCCAGGTGAGCAGTTCTTC. Its protein product is CASSQVAAGTPGEQFF. This chain connects TRBV3-1 (or the pseudogene TRBV3-2) to TRBJ2-1; 7 positions match TRBD2. CDR1 is LGHDT and CDR2 is YNNKEL in the germline V gene (reference sequence). The junction had 14 bases not matched to a gene; V was cut back by 3 bases and J by 9 bases. The CDR3 loop spans 16 amino acids.

The table lists this clone with a few counts. CDR3 in DNA: TGTGCCACCTCAGGACTGAGGAATGAGCAGTTCTTC. Protein sequence: CATSGLRNEQFF. This chain links TRBV24-1 with TRBJ2-1; D might be TRBD2 (5 bases). The CDR3 sequence is 12 residues long. The V end lost 9 bases, the J end lost 7 bases, and 12 bases lay between the germline ends. CDR1 KGHDR and CDR2 SFDVKD come from the germline V gene.

V and J are TRBV7-9 and TRBJ1-6; possibly TRBD1 for D (5 bases). Germline values: CDR1 SEHNR, CDR2 FQNEAQ (reference sequence). The V end lost 0 bases, the J end lost 9 bases, and 6 bases lay between the germline ends. The CDR3 sequence is 13 residues long. The CDR3 DNA reads as TGTGCCAGCAGCTTAGCGGGGGGTTCACCCCTCCACTTT. Translating gives CASSLAGGSPLHF.

V gene TRBV7-9 combines with J gene TRBJ2-1; D may be TRBD1 (5 bases). The length of the CDR3 is 15 residues. V was pared by 3 bases and J by 5 bases, with 14 bases between. The V gene's germline CDR1 is SEHNR and CDR2 FQNEAQ (reference sequence). The CDR3: CASSFGRGRNNEQFF. CDR3 DNA: TGTGCCAGCAGCTTTGGAAGGGGAAGAAACAATGAGCAGTTCTTC.

The chain is built from TRBV5-6 and TRBJ2-4, with D tentatively TRBD1 (6 bases). V lost 4 bases and J lost 0, with 11 bases in between. The CDR3 has 15 amino acids. The V gene's germline CDR1 is SGHDT and CDR2 YYEEEE. In nucleotides, the CDR3 is TGTGCCAGCAGCGGGACATCTCTAGCCAAAAACATTCAGTACTTC. Its translation is CASSGTSLAKNIQYF.

The rearrangement links TRBV6-6 to TRBJ2-7; TRBD1 might be the D (5 bases). The V end was cut by 5 bases, the J end by 2 bases, with 10 bases between. The CDR3 covers 13 residues. Germline loops: CDR1 MNHNY, CDR2 SVGAGI (reference sequence). CDR3 residues: CASSPSGTYEQYF. For the CDR3, the DNA is TGTGCCAGCAGTCCCTCAGGGACCTACGAGCAGTACTTC.

The chain has TRBV15 and TRBJ1-2; D is unclear. V dropped 5 bases and J dropped 8 bases, with 12 bases sitting between them. The CDR3 is 12 residues long. Germline lookup yields CDR1 LNHNV and CDR2 YYDKDF (reference sequence). CDR3: CATSSQATGYTF. The CDR3 DNA is TGTGCCACCAGCTCCCAAGCTACGGGCTACACCTTC.

The rearrangement uses TRBV28 and TRBJ1-5; tentative D call: TRBD1 (6 bases). CDR3 length: 15 amino acids. Germline assignment: CDR1 MDHEN and CDR2 SYDVKM. Deletions cut 2 bases from V and 6 bases from J, with 14 bases between. The CDR3 here is CASSLPTGYSQPQHF. CDR3 nucleotide sequence: TGTGCCAGCAGTTTACCCACAGGGTACAGTCAGCCCCAGCATTTT.

The chain's CDR3 is CASSLQGQINTGELFF. The CDR3 DNA reads TGTGCCAGCAGTTTACAGGGACAGATAAACACCGGGGAGCTGTTTTTT. The chain carries TRBV27 and TRBJ2-2, with 7 bases that match TRBD1. The junction had 5 bases not matched to a gene; V was cut back by 2 bases and J by 2 bases. Looked up from germline, CDR1 is MNHEY and CDR2 is SMNVEV (reference sequence). The CDR3 extends over 16 amino acids.

V usage is TRBV12-3 or TRBV12-4 and J usage is TRBJ1-4; D not certain. Trimming shortened V by 7 bases and J by 6 bases, and 12 bases separated the two germline ends. The CDR3 contains 13 residues. The CDR3 DNA reads as TGTGCCAGCACCAGAAGCACAGATGAAAAACTGTTTTTT. This codes for CASTRSTDEKLFF.

This CDR3 reads CSVEEGTDTQYF. The DNA of the CDR3 is TGCAGCGTTGAGGAGGGCACAGATACGCAGTATTTT. The V gene is TRBV29-1, the J gene TRBJ2-3, with TRBD2 as a possible D gene (5 bases). CDR1 is SQVTM and CDR2 is ANQGSEA in the germline V gene. V lost 3 bases, J lost 1 base, and 5 bases lay in between. There are 12 residues in the CDR3.

The rearrangement joins TRBV9 to TRBJ1-1, with a possible D match to TRBD1 (5 bases). V was trimmed by 2 bases and J by 0 bases, leaving 11 bases between them. Germline CDR1 and CDR2: SGDLS and YYNGEE. The CDR3 runs 15 residues. CDR3: CASSVGGDMNTEAFF. The CDR3 bases are TGTGCCAGCAGCGTGGGGGGTGATATGAACACTGAAGCTTTCTTT.

The chain uses TRBV6-5 and TRBJ2-7, with D perhaps matching TRBD1 (5 bases). Deletions cut 0 bases from V and 2 bases from J, with 14 bases between. The CDR3 totals 16 residues. Germline V gives CDR1 MNHEY, CDR2 SVGAGI. Here the CDR3 DNA reads TGTGCCAGCAGTTACTCGGGCCAGGGTAGGACCTACGAGCAGTACTTC. It encodes CASSYSGQGRTYEQYF.

This clone was recorded once. This rearrangement joins TRBV27 to TRBJ1-2; 7 bases are shared with TRBD1. V dropped 4 bases and J dropped 4; count of bases not matched to a gene: 3. Germline-derived CDR1 and CDR2 are MNHEY and SMNVEV (reference sequence). The CDR3 runs to 13 residues. The CDR3 nucleotides are TGTGCCAGCAGTTCTACAGGGGCCTATGGCTACACCTTC. Its translation is CASSSTGAYGYTF.

The rearrangement joins TRBV7-9 to TRBJ2-5, with D possibly matching TRBD2 (5 bases). Trimming cost V 7 bases and J 1 base, with 16 bases left between them. From germline, CDR1 is SEHNR and CDR2 FQNEAQ (reference sequence). The CDR3 runs to 15 residues. As DNA, the CDR3 is TGTGCCAGCAAGGCCATCGGGATCATCCAAGAGACCCAGTACTTC. Protein sequence: CASKAIGIIQETQYF.

This chain links TRBV11-2 with TRBJ1-2, with TRBD1 identical over 12 bases. Germline V gene lookup returns CDR1 SGHAT and CDR2 FQNNGV. The junction had 9 bases not matched to a gene; V was cut back by 1 base and J by 6 bases. This CDR3 region has 17 residues. CDR3 in amino acids: CASSLVSGGQGANGYTF. CDR3 in DNA: TGTGCCAGCAGCTTAGTATCTGGGGGACAGGGGGCGAATGGCTACACCTTC.

The genes are TRBV9 and TRBJ2-7, with a possible D match to TRBD1 (5 bases). The CDR3 is 15 amino acids. The V end was cut by 4 bases, the J end by 4 bases, with 18 bases between. The germline CDR1 and CDR2 sequences are SGDLS and YYNGEE. CDR3 region: CASSTRPGQGYEQYF. The CDR3 DNA follows: TGTGCCAGCAGCACGCGGCCGGGCCAGGGATACGAGCAGTACTTC.

This clone has a handful of counts. This chain joins TRBV30 and TRBJ2-1, with a possible D match to TRBD2 (7 bases). Germline loops: CDR1 GTSNPN, CDR2 SVGIG (reference sequence). CDR3 length equals 13 residues. V was clipped by 0 bases and J by 8 bases, with 11 bases between them. The CDR3 DNA follows: TGTGCCTGGAGTGTAACGGGGGGCGATGAGCAGTTCTTC. It specifies CAWSVTGGDEQFF. Based on the CDR3 plus reference TRBV30 and TRBJ2-1, the full variable domain is SQTIHQWPATLVQPVGSPLSLECTVEGTSNPNLYWYRQAAGRGLQLLFYSVGIGQISSEVPQNLSASRPQDRQFILSSKKLLLSDSGFYLCAWSVTGGDEQFFGPGTRLTVL.

V usage is TRBV27 and J usage is TRBJ1-2; D is unresolved. The CDR3 contains 16 residues. Germline assignment: CDR1 MNHEY and CDR2 SMNVEV (reference sequence). V lost 6 bases to trimming and J lost 0 bases, with 17 bases between them. This CDR3 is CASRSFFRSANYGYTF. DNA for the CDR3: TGTGCCAGCAGAAGTTTTTTCCGGAGCGCTAACTATGGCTACACCTTC.

The table lists this clone with a few counts. The CDR3 loop is CASSHGTSGTYEQYF. The CDR3 DNA follows: TGTGCCAGCAGCCATGGGACTAGCGGAACCTACGAGCAGTACTTC. The chain carries TRBV5-4 and TRBJ2-7; TRBD2 matches at 11 bases. In germline, CDR1 is SGHNT, CDR2 YYREEE (reference sequence). CDR3 size: 15 residues. V was clipped by 4 bases and J by 2 bases; unmatched bases: 5.

The chain joins TRBV11-2 to TRBJ2-1; 7 nucleotides line up with TRBD1. Trimming took 1 base from V and 4 from J; bases not matched to a gene: 4. CDR1 is SGHAT and CDR2 is FQNNGV in the germline V gene. The CDR3 consists of 15 residues. The CDR3 DNA reads as TGTGCCAGCAGCTTAGTGGGGACAGAGTACAATGAGCAGTTCTTC. Its protein is CASSLVGTEYNEQFF.

On this clone itself: One end of the junction is discordant with germline, which a read error may explain. The chain employs TRBV5-4 and TRBJ1-2, with D tentatively TRBD1 (6 bases). Looked up from germline, CDR1 is SGHNT and CDR2 is YYREEE (reference sequence). The CDR3 length is 13 residues. Written as DNA, the CDR3 is TGTGCCAGCACCTTGGTTGGGGGCAATGGCTACACCTTC. Its translation: CASTLVGGNGYTF.

The chain couples TRBV30 to TRBJ1-1, with D possibly being TRBD1 (5 bases). The CDR3 extends over 15 amino acids. V was shortened by 1 base and J by 2 bases, with 14 bases between the two germline ends. Germline-derived CDR1 and CDR2 are GTSNPN and SVGIG (reference sequence). In DNA form, the CDR3 reads TGTGCCTGGAGTGCCCCTCGCGGGACCAACACTGAAGCTTTCTTT. Translated: CAWSAPRGTNTEAFF.

The chain recombines TRBV4-2 with TRBJ2-5, with D perhaps TRBD2 (5 bases). Germline assignment: CDR1 LGHNA and CDR2 YNFKEQ. Trimming removed 0 bases at V and 5 bases at J, with 16 bases between. The CDR3 consists of 16 residues. The CDR3 nucleotides are TGTGCCAGCAGCCAAGATGAGGGCTTACTGGGGGAGACCCAGTACTTC. As protein: CASSQDEGLLGETQYF.

J is TRBJ1-3 and V is TRBV4-1, with D maybe TRBD1 (6 bases). The ends were cut back, 0 bases at V and 7 bases at J, with 19 bases in the middle. Germline V gene data show CDR1 as MGHRA and CDR2 as YSYEKL. This CDR3 comprises 17 residues. As DNA, the CDR3 is TGCGCCAGCAGCCAAGAAGACGTAAAGGGGGATGGGAACACCATATATTTT. Its translation is CASSQEDVKGDGNTIYF.